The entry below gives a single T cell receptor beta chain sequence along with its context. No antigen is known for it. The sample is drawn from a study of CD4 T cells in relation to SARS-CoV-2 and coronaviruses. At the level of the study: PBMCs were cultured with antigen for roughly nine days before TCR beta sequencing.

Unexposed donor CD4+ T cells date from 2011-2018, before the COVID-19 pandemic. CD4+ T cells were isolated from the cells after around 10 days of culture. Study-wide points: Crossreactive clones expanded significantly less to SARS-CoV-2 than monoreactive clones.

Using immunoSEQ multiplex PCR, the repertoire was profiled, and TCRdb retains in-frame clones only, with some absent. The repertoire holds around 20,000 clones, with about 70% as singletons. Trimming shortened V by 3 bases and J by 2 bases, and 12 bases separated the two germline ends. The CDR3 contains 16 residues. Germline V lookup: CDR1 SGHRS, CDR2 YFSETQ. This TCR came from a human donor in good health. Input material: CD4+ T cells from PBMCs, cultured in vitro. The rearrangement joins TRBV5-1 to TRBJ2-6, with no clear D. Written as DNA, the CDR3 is TGCGCCAGCAGCTCCCACTTAGGAACTGGGGCCAACGTCCTGACTTTC. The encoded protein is CASSSHLGTGANVLTF.